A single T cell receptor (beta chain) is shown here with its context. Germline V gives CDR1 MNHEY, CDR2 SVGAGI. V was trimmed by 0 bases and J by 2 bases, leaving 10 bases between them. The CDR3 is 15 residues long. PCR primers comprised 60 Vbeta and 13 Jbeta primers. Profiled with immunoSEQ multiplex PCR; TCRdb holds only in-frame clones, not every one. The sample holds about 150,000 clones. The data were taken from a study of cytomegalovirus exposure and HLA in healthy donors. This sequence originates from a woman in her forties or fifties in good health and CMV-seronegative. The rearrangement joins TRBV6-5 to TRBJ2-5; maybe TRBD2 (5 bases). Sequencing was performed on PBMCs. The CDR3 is CASSYSRGGQETQYF. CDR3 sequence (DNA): TGTGCCAGCAGTTACTCGAGAGGAGGTCAAGAGACCCAGTACTTC.